These 10 T cell receptor beta chains share one sample of origin, sequenced in a study of control samples from healthy donors and cancer patients. TCRdb's copy holds only in-frame clones and misses some; the assay was immunoSEQ multiplex PCR. The sample has roughly 450,000 clones; 75% to 95% are singletons. Sequences were obtained from PBMCs. Every receptor here comes from a man in his forties or fifties with head and neck cancer.

The chain is built from TRBV3-1 (or the pseudogene TRBV3-2) and TRBJ1-2; D is perhaps TRBD1 (6 bases). CDR1 and CDR2 (germline): LGHDT, YNNKEL (reference sequence). The CDR3 spans 16 residues. Trimming pared 4 bases from V and 4 bases from J, leaving 19 bases between. CDR3 DNA sequence: TGTGCCAGCAGCCTCTTTCCCCCAGGGGAGAGCTATGGCTACACCTTC. Residues: CASSLFPPGESYGYTF.

Note on this clone: This sample includes further DNA sequences coding for the same CDR3. CDR3 region: CASSPTFAYEQYF. The CDR3 DNA is TGTGCCAGCAGCCCGACGTTCGCCTACGAGCAGTACTTC. The gene calls are TRBV28 and TRBJ2-7; D ambiguous. The V gene lost 6 bases and the J gene lost 2 bases, with 11 bases spanning the gap. The CDR3 is made up of 13 amino acids. Germline V gives CDR1 MDHEN, CDR2 SYDVKM.

The chain links TRBV28 to TRBJ2-6, with TRBD2 as a possible D gene (7 bases). The CDR3 spans 18 residues. The ends were cut back, 5 bases at V and 2 bases at J, with 19 bases in the middle. Germline-derived CDR1 and CDR2 are MDHEN and SYDVKM. CDR3 sequence reads: CASSQRRRGGPGANVLTF. The CDR3 DNA sequence: TGTGCCAGCAGTCAGCGTCGGAGGGGGGGCCCTGGGGCCAACGTCCTGACTTTC.

The V gene is TRBV6-4, the J gene TRBJ2-1; either TRBD1 or TRBD2 may supply D (5 bases each). There are 15 residues in the CDR3. Germline-derived CDR1 and CDR2 are MRHNA and SNTAGT. The germline V and J ends were trimmed by 3 bases and 0 bases, with 9 bases remaining between them. The CDR3 DNA follows: TGTGCCAGCAGTGAGAAGGGGAGCTCCTACAATGAGCAGTTCTTC. Translation: CASSEKGSSYNEQFF.

This clone has just a few counts. The gene calls are TRBV21-1 and TRBJ1-5. TRBV21-1 is noted as a pseudogene. The CDR3 is 15 amino acids. CDR3 DNA sequence: TGTGCCAGCATCCATATCGGACGGGATAATCAGCCCCAGCATTTT. Amino acids: CASIHIGRDNQPQHF.

The genes are TRBV18 and TRBJ2-1; D is perhaps TRBD1 or TRBD2 (5 bases each). The germline gives CDR1 KGHSH, CDR2 LQKENI. This CDR3 has 15 residues. Trimming removed 3 bases at V and 4 bases at J, with 13 bases between. As DNA, the CDR3 is TGTGCCAGCTCACCCGGGACCCTAATATACAATGAGCAGTTCTTC. This codes for CASSPGTLIYNEQFF.

V is TRBV7-3 and J is TRBJ2-5, with D unclear. Germline CDR1 is SGHTA and CDR2 is FQGTGA. This CDR3 comprises 12 residues. V shed 4 bases and J shed 7 bases, with 10 bases lying between them. CDR3 region: CASSSRTGTQYF. CDR3 DNA: TGTGCCAGCAGCTCCCGCACGGGGACCCAGTACTTC.

As regards this clone: This specimen includes other DNA sequences encoding the same CDR3. V is TRBV18 and J is TRBJ1-5; D is possibly TRBD1 (5 bases). This CDR3 is built from 15 residues. V was cut by 2 bases and J by 2 bases, with 10 bases left in between. From germline, CDR1 is KGHSH and CDR2 LQKENI. The CDR3 loop reads CASSPSLGGNQPQHF. CDR3 bases: TGTGCCAGCTCACCATCGTTGGGGGGCAATCAGCCCCAGCATTTT.

This clone was recorded only once. The CDR3 bases are TGTGCCAGCGCCGGTGGGGGGGTATCCTACAATGAGCAGTTCTTC. Protein: CASAGGGVSYNEQFF. The V and J genes are TRBV11-2 and TRBJ2-1; 7 bases match TRBD2. Trimming took 8 bases from V and 1 from J; bases not matched to a gene: 8. This CDR3 comprises 15 residues. CDR1 is SGHAT and CDR2 is FQNNGV in the germline V gene.

The V gene is TRBV4-1, the J gene TRBJ2-3; D might be TRBD1 or TRBD2, each matching 6 bases. This CDR3 comprises 18 residues. V was pared by 1 base and J by 0 bases, with 17 bases between. Germline CDR1 MGHRA, CDR2 YSYEKL. Written as DNA, the CDR3 is TGCGCCAGCAGCCAAGGGGGTCCCCTGGGGGGCAGCACAGATACGCAGTATTTT. Translated, it gives CASSQGGPLGGSTDTQYF.